The rows below give T cell receptor beta chains drawn from one sample of a study of OX40 agonist ivuxolimab in advanced cancers. Assay used: immunoSEQ multiplex PCR; TCRdb lists only in-frame clones, some missing. The sample has tens of thousands of clones, 85% to 95% seen once. This specimen consisted of CD4+ or CD8+ T cells sorted from blood, obtained in a trial of the OX40 agonist ivuxolimab. The receptors were sampled from an adult with an advanced solid tumor such as melanoma, head and neck, liver or kidney cancer. The CDR3 runs from the conserved cysteine through the conserved F or W. The D gene is left open where the match is weak. Where a row states a size, it is once, few, many or the class of an expanded clone; other rows omit it.

CASSSPGGYGYTF	TGTGCCAGCAGCTCCCCAGGCGGCTATGGCTACACCTTC	.	TRBJ1-2	TRBV7-3	.	13
CASSQAGGVQETQYF	TGTGCCAGCAGCCAAGCTGGAGGGGTCCAAGAGACCCAGTACTTC	.	TRBJ2-5	TRBV14	.	15
CASSLRPDTGELFF	TGTGCCAGCAGCTTAAGACCTGACACCGGGGAGCTGTTTTTT	.	TRBJ2-2	TRBV7-9	.	14
CASSLASPNNEQFF	TGTGCCAGCAGCTTAGCGTCCCCAAACAATGAGCAGTTCTTC	.	TRBJ2-1	TRBV13	.	14
CASSPMEGDFPYEQYF	TGTGCCAGCAGCCCCATGGAGGGGGACTTCCCCTACGAGCAGTACTTC	once	TRBJ2-7	TRBV4-2	.	16
CASSQGMGTLYEQYF	TGTGCCAGCAGCCAAGGGATGGGGACCCTCTACGAGCAGTACTTC	once	TRBJ2-7	TRBV14	.	15
CASSQGWLAGDNEQFF	TGCGCCAGCAGCCAAGGGTGGCTAGCGGGGGACAATGAGCAGTTCTTC	.	TRBJ2-1	TRBV4-1	TRBD2	16
CASSPFPRDSAQDTQYF	TGTGCCAGTAGTCCATTCCCCCGGGACTCCGCACAAGATACGCAGTATTTT	.	TRBJ2-3	TRBV19	.	17
CASSLGGYQETQYF	TGCGCCAGCAGCTTGGGAGGGTACCAAGAGACCCAGTACTTC	once	TRBJ2-5	TRBV5-1	.	14
CASYALSGGDTQYF	TGCGCCAGCTACGCTCTTAGCGGGGGAGATACGCAGTATTTT	.	TRBJ2-3	TRBV5-1	TRBD2	14
CASSVNRGGNTEAFF	TGTGCCAGCAGCGTCAACAGGGGTGGGAACACTGAAGCTTTCTTT	.	TRBJ1-1	TRBV6-1	TRBD1	15
CASGTGVEAFF	TGCGCCAGCGGGACAGGGGTTGAAGCTTTCTTT	.	TRBJ1-1	TRBV5-1	TRBD1	11
CATSEGFGELFF	TGTGCCACCAGCGAGGGCTTCGGGGAGCTGTTTTTT	.	TRBJ2-2	TRBV15	.	12
CASSQVPSGGFVSGEQFF	TGCGCCAGCAGCCAAGTCCCTAGCGGGGGCTTTGTGTCTGGTGAGCAGTTCTTC	.	TRBJ2-1	TRBV4-1	TRBD2	18
CASSLGFSGTGELFF	TGTGCCAGCAGCTTAGGCTTTTCGGGCACCGGGGAGCTGTTTTTT	.	TRBJ2-2	TRBV11-2	.	15
CASSYASGGYTF	TGTGCCAGCAGTTACGCCTCCGGGGGCTACACCTTC	.	TRBJ1-2	TRBV6-6	.	12
CSVEDLNREENTQYF	TGCAGCGTTGAAGATTTGAACAGGGAAGAAAATACGCAGTATTTT	.	TRBJ2-3	TRBV29-1	.	15
CASSLMANYGYTF	TGTGCCAGCAGTTTGATGGCGAACTATGGCTACACCTTC	.	TRBJ1-2	TRBV27	.	13
CASSETSGHNEQFF	TGTGCCAGCAGCGAGACTAGCGGGCACAATGAGCAGTTCTTC	.	TRBJ2-1	TRBV9	TRBD2	14
CASSLAGGEETQYF	TGTGCCAGCAGCTTAGCGGGGGGAGAGGAGACCCAGTACTTC	.	TRBJ2-5	TRBV7-9	.	14
CASSPLSSYNEQFF	TGTGCCAGCAGTCCCTTGAGCTCCTACAATGAGCAGTTCTTC	.	TRBJ2-1	TRBV6-5	.	14
CASSLEGQGNTEAFF	TGCGCCAGCAGCCTTGAGGGACAGGGAAACACTGAAGCTTTCTTT	once	TRBJ1-1	TRBV4-1	TRBD1	15
CASSYSSHTEAFF	TGTGCCAGCAGTTATTCCTCGCACACTGAAGCTTTCTTT	.	TRBJ1-1	TRBV6-1	.	13
CASSLGMGGDSQHF	TGTGCCAGCAGCTTGGGTATGGGAGGTGATTCCCAGCATTTT	.	TRBJ1-5	TRBV5-6	.	14
CASSPLTGGYEQYF	TGTGCCAGCAGCCCTTTGACAGGGGGCTACGAGCAGTACTTC	.	TRBJ2-7	TRBV9	TRBD1	14
CASTSTTGLNTEAFF	TGCGCCAGCACCTCCACGACAGGGCTGAACACTGAAGCTTTCTTT	.	TRBJ1-1	TRBV4-1	TRBD1	15
CASSITRTGGWTEAFF	TGTGCCAGTAGTATTACCCGGACAGGGGGGTGGACTGAAGCTTTCTTT	.	TRBJ1-1	TRBV19	TRBD1	16
CASSAGWGAYNEQFF	TGCGCCAGCAGCGCCGGTTGGGGGGCATACAATGAGCAGTTCTTC	.	TRBJ2-1	TRBV4-3	.	15
CASSPSARQGTLRSPLHF	TGTGCCAGCAGCCCTAGTGCTCGACAGGGGACCCTTCGTTCACCCCTCCACTTT	.	TRBJ1-6	TRBV13	TRBD1	18
CASSLEASGGAGEQFF	TGCGCCAGCAGCTTGGAGGCTAGCGGGGGGGCCGGAGAGCAGTTCTTC	.	TRBJ2-1	TRBV5-1	TRBD2	16
CASSVGKRENSYEQYF	TGCGCCAGCAGCGTCGGTAAGCGGGAGAACTCCTACGAGCAGTACTTC	few	TRBJ2-7	TRBV5-1	TRBD2	16
CASSPGTPITEAFF	TGTGCCAGCAGCCCCGGGACACCGATCACTGAAGCTTTCTTT	.	TRBJ1-1	TRBV7-6	.	14